This TCR beta chain was captured in a study of T cells in Graves' hyperthyroidism and ophthalmopathy (dated by TCRdb to between 2017 and 2020). In terms of the full investigation: Peripheral blood samples were taken at initial diagnosis, before any treatment was given. For training and testing, the 100 or so patients in the discovery cohort were randomly divided in a 7:3 ratio. Once sampling was done, hyperthyroidism patients were given methimazole at a starting dose of 30 mg daily, whereas ophthalmopathy patients were given high-dose intravenous methylprednisolone. Prospective prediction of ophthalmopathy was tested in an independent validation cohort consisting of 18 hyperthyroidism patients and 17 patients who later progressed to ophthalmopathy. In six Graves' hyperthyroidism patients, the study also compared T-cell repertoires from thyroid tissue with T-cell repertoires from blood. According to the paper, TCR Vbeta CDR3 sequencing was carried out on about 140 peripheral blood samples, which came from 40 to 45 ophthalmopathy, approximately 72 hyperthyroidism and 17 progressor patients. TCR V-J signatures able to tell the groups apart were searched for in a discovery cohort of 90 to 100 patients, of whom under 45 had Graves' ophthalmopathy and 55 to 60 had stable Graves' hyperthyroidism. What the work shows at the level of the full study, not this receptor alone: In cross-validation, a model built on a 13 V-J signature told ophthalmopathy apart from stable hyperthyroidism with under 90% sensitivity and roughly 81% specificity, and in testing the same model reached 80%/75%. In validation, the model predicted progression to ophthalmopathy a median of approximately 6.3 months before onset, with approximately 70% sensitivity and 72.22% specificity. Most expanded thyroid clonotypes (frequency above 0.001) were also detected in blood, a finding suggesting that blood repertoires may reflect thyroid immune responses. No statistical method was used to fix the sample size in advance, and group allocation was not hidden from the investigators.

The TCR beta CDR3 regions were amplified from RNA transcripts. The first round of RT-PCR for the TCR CDR3 was performed with the HTBI primer set and the Qiagen OneStep RT-PCR kit. Libraries were constructed in a second round of multiplex PCR, after which size selection and purification were carried out. Libraries were sequenced paired-end with 100 bp reads on an Illumina HiSeq2000. Per the source publication's procedure: SOAPnuke was used to process the raw data, with reads discarded if the reads contained adapters or uncalled bases, had a mean Phred below 15, or lacked an exact constant-primer or identifier match. High-quality paired reads were merged with COPE v1.2.5, and unique nucleotide sequences were defined as clonotypes. Clonotypes were aligned to IMGT TRBV, TRBD and TRBJ reference segments using MiTCR v1.1. Analysis was restricted to V-J combinations with a frequency above 0.0001, which covered roughly 99% of repertoires. The TCS score was defined as the ratio of F50 (clonal expansion) to E x V (chaos), calculated using BLOSUM62-based TCRdist between CDR3 peptides within each V-J. Welch's t-statistics and random forest reduced roughly 530 V-J features to roughly 13, which were used in a naive Bayes classifier (R e1071). TCRdb reanalyzed the raw reads on its own, using fastp at Q25 for trimming and MiXCR for clone calling, and kept in-frame beta chains. Each CDR3 protein gets just one entry, which takes the most common genes and DNA from the rows behind it. TCRdb, not the original authors, processed these V and J calls. Within this sample are 400,000 to 550,000 distinct CDR3 sequences, with about an eighth of them counted one time only. About a sixth of the sample rests with the top ten.

This clonotype was seen repeatedly, ten times or more. Its antigen specificity is not known. One base away there is no much larger clone; base qualities are not given. The CDR1 and CDR2 encoded by the germline V gene (reference sequence) are DFQATT and SNEGSKA. CDR3 length: 13 amino acids, cysteine to phenylalanine. The read is trimmed to its CDR3 DNA, 39 bases read in frame from base 1. The junction carries 8 bases between V and J, which are trimmed by 0 bases and 3 bases respectively. Stable Graves' hyperthyroidism was defined as no progression to ophthalmopathy during 18 months of follow-up. Hyperthyroidism patients were newly diagnosed, had a disease duration of under 2 months, and were aged 18 to 65 years. Exclusion was applied to patients with uncontrolled infections, other autoimmune diseases, pregnancy or lactation. Clinical symptoms, serum thyroxine and TRAb, thyroid ultrasound, and orbital computed tomography formed the basis for the diagnoses. Ficoll-Paque density gradient centrifugation was used to isolate PBMCs from 10 ml of fresh peripheral blood. Total RNA was extracted using Trizol reagent, and RNA quality was assessed on an Agilent 2100 Bioanalyzer.

This receptor was taken from a woman aged 18-29 years with Graves' hyperthyroidism. Recombination connected TRBV20-1 to TRBJ2-5; the best D guess is TRBD1, with 6 bases matching. The source material was blood. The bases read TGCAGTGCTAGAGAGGACAGAGAAGAGACCCAGTACTTC. Translated, it gives CSAREDREETQYF.